Each of the 16 T cell receptor beta chains below was sequenced from the same sample in a study of siplizumab effects on memory and regulatory T cells. The table came from immunoSEQ multiplex PCR; TCRdb's copy has only in-frame clones and leaves some out. The profile shows about 69,000 clones, roughly 88% of them singletons. Sample: Tregs sorted from blood. The receptor set was obtained from a human donor in good health.

This sequence joins TRBV7-2 and TRBJ2-7; 7 bases fit TRBD1. Germline CDR1 is SGHTA and CDR2 is FQGNSA. The CDR3 loop spans 13 amino acids. With 5 bases clipped from V and 5 bases from J, the junction kept 6 bases outside the gene matches. The CDR3, as DNA: TGTGCCAGCAGCGCGACAGGGATTCACGAGCAGTACTTC. As protein: CASSATGIHEQYF.

The chain uses TRBV10-3 and TRBJ2-3; 11 nucleotides agree with TRBD2. The CDR3 is 16 amino acids. CDR1 ENHRY and CDR2 SYGVKD come from the germline V gene. Unmatched junction bases numbered 12, after V lost 8 bases and J lost 5 bases. The CDR3 DNA reads as TGTGCCATCGGCCCCAAAACTAGCGGGAGTGGAGATACGCAGTATTTT. It yields the protein CAIGPKTSGSGDTQYF.

The chain is built from TRBV7-9 and TRBJ2-1, with 15 positions matching TRBD2. There are 16 residues in the CDR3. The germline V gene has CDR1 SEHNR and CDR2 FQNEAQ (reference sequence). Trimming removed 2 bases from V and 5 bases from J; junction bases left unmatched: 1. CDR3 DNA sequence: TGTGCCAGCAGCTTAAGGACTAGCGGGGGGGACAATGAGCAGTTCTTC. It specifies CASSLRTSGGDNEQFF.

The V call is TRBV7-9, the J call TRBJ1-2, with a possible D match to TRBD1 (5 bases). The V gene lost 5 bases and the J gene lost 3 bases, with 19 bases spanning the gap. The CDR3 length is 16 residues. Germline lookup yields CDR1 SEHNR and CDR2 FQNEAQ (reference sequence). CDR3: CASSLLGTELYYGYTF. DNA for the CDR3: TGTGCCAGCAGCCTCCTCGGGACGGAACTGTACTATGGCTACACCTTC.

V usage is TRBV7-8 and J usage is TRBJ1-1; maybe TRBD1 (5 bases). There are 17 residues in the CDR3. With 0 bases removed from V and 5 bases from J, the gap between germline ends came to 19 bases. Germline V gives CDR1 SGHVS, CDR2 FQNEAQ. CDR3 in DNA: TGTGCCAGCAGCTTAGCGCCCTCCGGGACCCCGGGGACTGAAGCTTTCTTT. It translates to CASSLAPSGTPGTEAFF. The full variable domain, rest sourced from reference TRBV7-8 and TRBJ1-1, is GAGVSQSPRYKVAKRGQDVALRCDPISGHVSLFWYQQALGQGPEFLTYFQNEAQLDKSGLPSDRFFAERPEGSVSTLKIQRTQQEDSAVYLCASSLAPSGTPGTEAFFGQGTRLTVV.

The chain recombines TRBV7-8 with TRBJ2-1; no reliable D call. CDR1 is SGHVS, CDR2 FQNEAQ, per germline. V was cut by 5 bases and J by 4 bases, with 6 bases left in between. The CDR3 runs 12 residues. DNA for the CDR3: TGTGCCAGCAGCCCACGTTACAATGAGCAGTTCTTC. Translating it yields CASSPRYNEQFF.

J is TRBJ1-4 and V is TRBV2; D possibly corresponds to TRBD1 (6 bases). The CDR3 spans 14 residues. Germline loops: CDR1 SNHLY, CDR2 FYNNEI. Trimming took off 7 bases at V and 2 bases at J, with 11 bases between the two ends. The DNA of the CDR3 is TGTGCCAGCAACAGGGATCGGACTAATGAAAAACTGTTTTTT. Translating it yields CASNRDRTNEKLFF.

This clone showed up just once. CDR3 in amino acids: CASSLRTETYGYTF. The CDR3, as DNA: TGTGCCAGCAGCCTTCGGACAGAGACCTATGGCTACACCTTC. This chain uses TRBV7-2 with TRBJ1-2; tentative D call: TRBD1 (6 bases). The germline gives CDR1 SGHTA, CDR2 FQGNSA. V was pared by 5 bases and J by 4 bases, with 14 bases between. The CDR3 runs to 14 residues. The full variable domain, completed using reference TRBV7-2 and TRBJ1-2, is GAGVSQSPSNKVTEKGKDVELRCDPISGHTALYWYRQSLGQGLEFLIYFQGNSAPDKSGLPSDRFSAERTGGSVSTLTIQRTQQEDSAVYLCASSLRTETYGYTFGSGTRLTVV.

The rearrangement joins TRBV19 to TRBJ2-2; 9 bases match TRBD2. Germline V gene lookup returns CDR1 LNHDA and CDR2 SQIVND (reference sequence). The CDR3 has 16 amino acids. Germline trimming cut 4 bases from V and 5 bases from J; bases unmatched to any gene: 8. The DNA for the CDR3 is TGTGCCAGTAGTAGGATAGCGGGAGCTCATACCGGGGAGCTGTTTTTT. Amino acids: CASSRIAGAHTGELFF.

In nucleotides, the CDR3 is TGTGCCAGCAGCCCCAGGACAGGGGTATTGAACACTGAAGCTTTCTTT. Protein: CASSPRTGVLNTEAFF. The gene calls are TRBV2 and TRBJ1-1, with 9 bases aligning to TRBD1. With 6 bases clipped from V and 0 bases from J, the junction kept 8 bases outside the gene matches. The CDR3 loop spans 16 amino acids. The germline V gene encodes CDR1 SNHLY and CDR2 FYNNEI.

The chain couples TRBV15 to TRBJ1-2; no clear D. The CDR3 spans 14 residues. Germline V CDR1 and CDR2: LNHNV, YYDKDF (reference sequence). Trimming took 5 bases from V and 6 from J, leaving 16 bases between them. CDR3 sequence reads: CATSSATTPDGYTF. Written as DNA, the CDR3 is TGTGCCACCAGCTCCGCGACAACCCCGGATGGCTACACCTTC.

The chain combines TRBV12-1 with TRBJ2-1; the table's D call of TRBD2 was not tested on the DNA. TRBV12-1 is marked as a pseudogene. The CDR3 has 17 amino acids. As DNA, the CDR3 is TGTGCCAGCAGCTCCCCATTCGAGACTCAGAGATACAATGAGCAGTTCTTC. This encodes CASSSPFETQRYNEQFF.

The chain employs TRBV7-2 and TRBJ2-5; D unclear. Germline CDR1 and CDR2: SGHTA and FQGNSA. This CDR3 is 16 amino acids long. The V end was cut by 5 bases, the J end by 2 bases, with 18 bases between. CDR3 nucleotides: TGTGCCAGCAGCCCCGAGCGAACATTTTTGCAAGAGACCCAGTACTTC. This gives the protein CASSPERTFLQETQYF.

J is TRBJ2-3 and V is TRBV7-2; unclear D gene. Germline-derived CDR1 and CDR2 are SGHTA and FQGNSA. The length of the CDR3 is 13 residues. Trimming cost V 0 bases and J 6 bases, with 7 bases left between them. The CDR3 region has the DNA TGTGCCAGCAGCTTAGCATGGGCGGATACGCAGTATTTT. This sequence encodes CASSLAWADTQYF.

The chain has TRBV5-4 and TRBJ2-5; 9 nucleotides align to TRBD2. CDR3 length equals 15 residues. Germline V CDR1 and CDR2: SGHNT, YYREEE (reference sequence). Unmatched junction bases numbered 4, after V lost 3 bases and J lost 1 base. CDR3 residues: CASSSGLAFQETQYF. For the CDR3, the DNA is TGTGCCAGCAGCTCCGGACTAGCGTTCCAAGAGACCCAGTACTTC.

The chain employs TRBV11-2 and TRBJ2-3; D is unresolved. CDR1 is SGHAT, CDR2 FQNNGV, per germline. The ends were cut back, 6 bases at V and 3 bases at J, with 4 bases in the middle. This CDR3 comprises 11 residues. The chain's CDR3 is CASRSTDTQYF. CDR3 coding DNA: TGTGCCAGCAGATCTACAGATACGCAGTATTTT.